Each of the 5 T cell receptor beta chains below was sequenced from the same sample in a study of T cell responses to AZD1222 COVID-19 vaccine. The data were produced by immunoSEQ multiplex PCR, yet TCRdb's version contains in-frame clones alone and is incomplete. The sample comprises some 130,000 clones, approximately 91% of which are singletons, and about 1% rests with the top ten. The input for sequencing was peripheral blood, taken 28 days after the second AZD1222 dose. The receptors derive from an adult who received the AZD1222 COVID-19 vaccine.

J is TRBJ2-5 and V is TRBV7-7, with D maybe TRBD1 (6 bases). Looked up from germline, CDR1 is SSHAT and CDR2 is FNYEAQ (reference sequence). Trimming left V 10 bases short and J 4 bases short, with 13 bases between. CDR3 length: 12 residues. CDR3: CATSPGVETQYF. The CDR3 nucleotides are TGTGCCACCTCACCAGGGGTAGAGACCCAGTACTTC. Full variable domain (missing parts from reference TRBV7-7 and TRBJ2-5): GAGVSQSPRYKVTKRGQDVTLRCDPISSHATLYWYQQALGQGPEFLTYFNYEAQPDKSGLPSDRFSAERPEGSISTLTIQRTEQRDSAMYRCATSPGVETQYFGPGTRLLVL.

The rearrangement uses TRBV7-9 and TRBJ2-7; TRBD2 matches at 8 bases. Germline loops: CDR1 SEHNR, CDR2 FQNEAQ (reference sequence). The CDR3 sequence is 14 residues long. V trimming: 4 bases; J trimming: 0 bases; junction bases outside the gene matches: 2. The CDR3 region is CASSSRGGSYEQYF. CDR3 nucleotides: TGTGCCAGCAGCTCACGGGGGGGCTCCTACGAGCAGTACTTC.

V usage is TRBV10-3 and J usage is TRBJ1-1; 9 positions agree with TRBD1. Germline assignment: CDR1 ENHRY and CDR2 SYGVKD. The CDR3 consists of 12 residues. The trim removed 11 bases at V and 3 bases at J, leaving 4 bases unmatched. The CDR3 sequence is CAVRDRDTEAFF. CDR3 nucleotides: TGTGCCGTCCGGGACAGGGACACTGAAGCTTTCTTT.

The chain uses TRBV2 and TRBJ1-5, with D perhaps matching TRBD1 (5 bases). This CDR3 has 13 residues. Trimming stripped 3 bases from V and 6 bases from J, with 9 bases between. Germline V lookup: CDR1 SNHLY, CDR2 FYNNEI. For the CDR3, the DNA is TGTGCCAGCAGTGACAAACAGGTTCAGCCCCAGCATTTT. Translating gives CASSDKQVQPQHF.

The V and J genes are TRBV12-5 and TRBJ2-7, with 12 bases that match TRBD2. The CDR3 contains 17 residues. The germline gives CDR1 LGHNT, CDR2 FRNRAP. V was pared by 0 bases and J by 3 bases, with 6 bases of the junction left unmatched. The CDR3 bases are TGTGCTAGTGGTTTGGTCCTACGGACTAGCGGGATCTACGAGCAGTACTTC. Encoded protein: CASGLVLRTSGIYEQYF.